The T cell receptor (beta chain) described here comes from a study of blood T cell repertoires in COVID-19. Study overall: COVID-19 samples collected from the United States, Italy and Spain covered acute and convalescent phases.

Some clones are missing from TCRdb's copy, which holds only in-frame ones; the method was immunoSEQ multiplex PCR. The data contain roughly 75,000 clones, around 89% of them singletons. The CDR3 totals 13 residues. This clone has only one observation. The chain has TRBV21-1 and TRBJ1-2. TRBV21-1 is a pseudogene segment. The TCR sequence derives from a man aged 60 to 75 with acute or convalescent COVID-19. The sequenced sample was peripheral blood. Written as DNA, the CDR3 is TGTGCCGCGTCCCCGCGGGAGGACTATGGCTACACCTTC. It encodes CAASPREDYGYTF.